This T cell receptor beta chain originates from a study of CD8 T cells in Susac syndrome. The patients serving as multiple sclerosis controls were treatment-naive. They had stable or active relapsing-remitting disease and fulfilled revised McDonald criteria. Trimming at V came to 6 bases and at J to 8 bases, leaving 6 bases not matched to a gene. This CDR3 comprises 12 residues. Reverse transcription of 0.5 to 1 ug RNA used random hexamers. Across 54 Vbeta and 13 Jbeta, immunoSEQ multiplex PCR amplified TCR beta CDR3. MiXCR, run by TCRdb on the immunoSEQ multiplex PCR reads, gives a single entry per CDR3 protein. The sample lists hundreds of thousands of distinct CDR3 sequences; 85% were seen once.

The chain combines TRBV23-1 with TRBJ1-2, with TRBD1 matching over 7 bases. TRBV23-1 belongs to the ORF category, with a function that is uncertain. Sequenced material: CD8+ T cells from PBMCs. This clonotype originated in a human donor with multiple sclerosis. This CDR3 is CASRKTGAGYTF. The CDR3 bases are TGCGCCAGCAGAAAAACAGGGGCGGGCTACACCTTC.